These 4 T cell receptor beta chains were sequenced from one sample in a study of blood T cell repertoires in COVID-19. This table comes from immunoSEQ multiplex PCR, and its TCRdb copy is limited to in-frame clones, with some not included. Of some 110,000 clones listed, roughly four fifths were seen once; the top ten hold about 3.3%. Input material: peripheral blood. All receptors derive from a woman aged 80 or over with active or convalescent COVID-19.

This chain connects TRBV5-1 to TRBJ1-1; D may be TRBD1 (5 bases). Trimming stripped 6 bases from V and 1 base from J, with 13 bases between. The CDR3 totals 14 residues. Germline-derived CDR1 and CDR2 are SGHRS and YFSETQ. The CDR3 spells CASTAGGWNTEAFF. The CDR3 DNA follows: TGCGCCAGCACCGCCGGGGGGTGGAACACTGAAGCTTTCTTT.

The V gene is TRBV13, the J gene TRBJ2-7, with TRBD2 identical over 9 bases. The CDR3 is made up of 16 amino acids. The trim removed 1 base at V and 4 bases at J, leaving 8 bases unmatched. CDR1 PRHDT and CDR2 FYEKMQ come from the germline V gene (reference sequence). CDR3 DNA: TGTGCCAGCAGCTTAGATGGAGCGGGAGGATATTACGAGCAGTACTTC. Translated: CASSLDGAGGYYEQYF.

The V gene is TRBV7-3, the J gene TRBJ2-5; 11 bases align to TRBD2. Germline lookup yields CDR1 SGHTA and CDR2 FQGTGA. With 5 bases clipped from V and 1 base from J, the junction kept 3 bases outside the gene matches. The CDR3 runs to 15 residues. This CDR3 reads CASSLAGGRQETQYF. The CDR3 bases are TGTGCCAGCAGCCTAGCGGGAGGCCGCCAAGAGACCCAGTACTTC.

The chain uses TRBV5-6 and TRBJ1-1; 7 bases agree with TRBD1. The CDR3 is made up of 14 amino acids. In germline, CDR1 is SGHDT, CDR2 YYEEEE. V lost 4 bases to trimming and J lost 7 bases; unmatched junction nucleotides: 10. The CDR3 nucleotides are TGTGCCAGCAGCGTCCTACAGGGGACCCGTGAAGCTTTCTTT. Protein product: CASSVLQGTREAFF.